Each of the 9 T cell receptor beta chains below was sequenced from the same sample in a study of radiotherapy plus CTLA-4 blockade in lung cancer (dated 2018 in TCRdb). The library was obtained by the immunoSEQ multiplex PCR assay. TCRdb carries this immuneACCESS record with in-frame sequences only. Its versions omit some clonotypes, under half of them owing to an unresolved V gene in the studies checked, with the rest unexplained. Present in this sample are roughly 90,000 clones, around 88% of which were seen just once. Under 5.5% of the sample is taken by the ten largest. The sequences come from peripheral blood, collected from a patient treated with radiotherapy plus ipilimumab. These receptors were collected from a human donor with non-small cell lung cancer that progressed on radiotherapy plus ipilimumab.

The chain links TRBV27 to TRBJ2-2; TRBD2 matches at 10 bases. The trim removed 6 bases at V and 6 bases at J, leaving 4 bases unmatched. Per the germline V gene, CDR1 is MNHEY and CDR2 is SMNVEV (reference sequence). The CDR3 runs 14 residues. For the CDR3, the DNA is TGTGCCAGCAGGGCTAGCGGGAGTCCCGGGGAGCTGTTTTTT. Translating it yields CASRASGSPGELFF.

The chain couples TRBV11-2 to TRBJ1-1; no clear D gene. Germline V CDR1 and CDR2: SGHAT, FQNNGV. The CDR3 covers 13 residues. V lost 5 bases and J lost 2, with 9 bases in between. CDR3 loop: CASSVRVNTEAFF. For the CDR3, the DNA is TGTGCCAGCAGCGTACGGGTTAACACTGAAGCTTTCTTT.

V and J are TRBV2 and TRBJ1-2; D possibly corresponds to TRBD1 (5 bases). Trimming stripped 10 bases from V and 5 bases from J, with 17 bases between. The CDR3 runs to 13 residues. Looked up from germline, CDR1 is SNHLY and CDR2 is FYNNEI. The CDR3 nucleotides read TGTGCCACCCAGTTCTCAGGGAATTATGGCTACACCTTC. Its translation: CATQFSGNYGYTF.

This sequence joins TRBV6-1 and TRBJ2-1; 7 bases fit TRBD2. With V trimmed by 7 bases and J by 10 bases, 10 bases remained unmatched. Germline V gene data show CDR1 as MNHNS and CDR2 as SASEGT. The CDR3 totals 13 residues. CDR3 loop: CASNPGLPTEQFF. In DNA, the CDR3 is TGTGCCAGCAATCCGGGACTACCAACCGAGCAGTTCTTC.

This chain joins TRBV7-2 and TRBJ2-5, with D perhaps TRBD2 (6 bases). This CDR3 is 15 amino acids long. Germline CDR1 and CDR2: SGHTA and FQGNSA. Trimming pared 1 base from V and 1 base from J, leaving 10 bases between. CDR3 sequence: CASSLVPGAQETQYF. As DNA, the CDR3 is TGTGCCAGCAGCTTAGTACCGGGAGCCCAAGAGACCCAGTACTTC.

The chain couples TRBV10-3 to TRBJ2-5; D may match TRBD1 or TRBD2 (6 bases each). V was shortened by 5 bases and J by 2 bases, with 18 bases between the two germline ends. Germline V lookup: CDR1 ENHRY, CDR2 SYGVKD. CDR3 size: 16 residues. CDR3 region: CAISSGTGGGQETQYF. Written as DNA, the CDR3 is TGTGCCATCAGTTCGGGGACCGGGGGCGGACAAGAGACCCAGTACTTC.

Note on this clone: A junction end diverges from the germline sequence, so it may reflect a read error. J is TRBJ2-1 and V is TRBV2; D unresolved. Germline V gene lookup returns CDR1 SNHLY and CDR2 FYNNEI. This CDR3 is 14 amino acids long. The CDR3 here is CASSELGLYNGQFF. CDR3 bases: TGTGCCAGCAGTGAACTGGGTCTCTACAATGGGCAGTTCTTC. Full variable domain (missing parts from reference TRBV2 and TRBJ2-1): EPEVTQTPSHQVTQMGQEVILRCVPISNHLYFYWYRQILGQKVEFLVSFYNNEISEKSEIFDDQFSVERPDGSNFTLKIRSTKLEDSAMYFCASSELGLYNGQFFGPGTRLTVL.

Only one count was recorded for this clone. V usage is TRBV19 and J usage is TRBJ2-1, with D possibly matching TRBD2 (5 bases). Between the trimmed V and J ends, which lost 2 bases and 9 bases, there was a span of 11 bases. The CDR3 spans 13 residues. CDR1 is LNHDA, CDR2 SQIVND, per germline (reference sequence). CDR3: CASSISSGLEQFF. CDR3 bases: TGTGCCAGTAGTATAAGCAGCGGTCTTGAGCAGTTCTTC.

The J gene is TRBJ2-7, the V gene TRBV18; 12 positions agree with TRBD2. The CDR3 has 15 amino acids. Unmatched junction bases numbered 2, after V lost 3 bases and J lost 2 bases. Germline V lookup: CDR1 KGHSH, CDR2 LQKENI. CDR3 nucleotides: TGTGCCAGCTCACCCTCTAGCGGGAGGGCCTACGAGCAGTACTTC. Its protein product is CASSPSSGRAYEQYF.